The TCR beta chain described here comes from a study of T cell responses to AZD1222 COVID-19 vaccine. Profiled with immunoSEQ multiplex PCR; TCRdb holds only in-frame clones, not every one. The sample lists 150,000 to 200,000 clones; around 94% were seen once. The CDR3 runs 15 residues. The V and J ends lost 5 bases and 1 base respectively, with 14 bases between them. Germline CDR1 and CDR2: MNHEY and SVGAGI. This TCR was sampled from an adult in good health. The chain links TRBV6-5 to TRBJ1-1; the D gene is possibly TRBD1 (6 bases). The starting material was peripheral blood, obtained on day 0 of AZD1222 vaccination. CDR3 sequence reads: CASSPEDSGNTEAFF. The CDR3 DNA reads TGTGCCAGCAGTCCGGAGGACAGTGGGAACACTGAAGCTTTCTTT.